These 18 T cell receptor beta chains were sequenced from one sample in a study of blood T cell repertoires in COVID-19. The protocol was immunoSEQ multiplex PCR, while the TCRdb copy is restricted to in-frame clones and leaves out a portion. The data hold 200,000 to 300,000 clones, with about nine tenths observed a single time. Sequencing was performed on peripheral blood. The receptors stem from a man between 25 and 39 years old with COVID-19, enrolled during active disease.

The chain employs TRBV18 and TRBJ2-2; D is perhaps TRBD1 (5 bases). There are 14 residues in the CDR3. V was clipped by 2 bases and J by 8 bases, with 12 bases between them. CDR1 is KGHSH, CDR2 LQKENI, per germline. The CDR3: CASSPSRESGELFF. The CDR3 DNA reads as TGTGCCAGCTCACCATCCAGGGAATCAGGGGAGCTGTTTTTT.

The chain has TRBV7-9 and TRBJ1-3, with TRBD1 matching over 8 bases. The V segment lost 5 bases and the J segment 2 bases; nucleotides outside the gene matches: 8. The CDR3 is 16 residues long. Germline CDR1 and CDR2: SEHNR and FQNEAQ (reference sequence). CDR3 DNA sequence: TGTGCCAGCAGCCCCCTTAGGACAGGGCCTGGAAACACCATATATTTT. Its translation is CASSPLRTGPGNTIYF.

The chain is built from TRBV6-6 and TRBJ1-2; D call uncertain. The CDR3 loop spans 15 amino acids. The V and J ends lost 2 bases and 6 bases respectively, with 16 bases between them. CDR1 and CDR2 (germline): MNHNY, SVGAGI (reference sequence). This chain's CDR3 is CASSYSGRQVDGYTF. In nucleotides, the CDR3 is TGTGCCAGCAGTTACAGCGGGAGGCAGGTAGATGGCTACACCTTC.

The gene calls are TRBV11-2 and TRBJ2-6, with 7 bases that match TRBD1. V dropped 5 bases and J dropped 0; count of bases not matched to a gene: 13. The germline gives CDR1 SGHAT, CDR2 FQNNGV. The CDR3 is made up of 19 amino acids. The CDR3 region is CASSQETGLRYSGANVLTF. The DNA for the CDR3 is TGTGCCAGCAGCCAAGAGACAGGGCTCCGTTACTCTGGGGCCAACGTCCTGACTTTC.

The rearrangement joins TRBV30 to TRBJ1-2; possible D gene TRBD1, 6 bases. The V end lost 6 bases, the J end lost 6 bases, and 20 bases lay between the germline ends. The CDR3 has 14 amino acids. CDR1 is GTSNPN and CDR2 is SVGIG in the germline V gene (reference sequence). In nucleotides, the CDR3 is TGTGCCTGCTCAACAGGGCGCCGAAGGGATGGCTACACCTTC. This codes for CACSTGRRRDGYTF.

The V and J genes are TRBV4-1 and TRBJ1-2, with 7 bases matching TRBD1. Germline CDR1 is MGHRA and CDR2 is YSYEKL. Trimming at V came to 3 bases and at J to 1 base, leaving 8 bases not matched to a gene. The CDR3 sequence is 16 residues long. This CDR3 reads CASSQDGTVFNYGYTF. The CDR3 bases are TGCGCCAGCAGCCAGGACGGGACAGTGTTTAACTATGGCTACACCTTC.

CDR3 nucleotides: TGTGCCAGCAGCTTAGAAGGGCAGGGGGCAAATAATTCACCCCTCCACTTT. Residues: CASSLEGQGANNSPLHF. This sequence joins TRBV11-2 and TRBJ1-6, with TRBD1 identical over 8 bases. The germline gives CDR1 SGHAT, CDR2 FQNNGV. Losses at the gene ends were 0 bases for V and 5 bases for J; bases not matched to a gene: 6. This CDR3 has 17 amino acids.

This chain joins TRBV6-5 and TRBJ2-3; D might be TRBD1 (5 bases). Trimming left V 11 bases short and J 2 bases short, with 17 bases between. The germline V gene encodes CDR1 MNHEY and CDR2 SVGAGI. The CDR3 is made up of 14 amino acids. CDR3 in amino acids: CAVSSAGITDTQYF. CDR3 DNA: TGTGCCGTATCCTCGGCAGGGATCACAGATACGCAGTATTTT.

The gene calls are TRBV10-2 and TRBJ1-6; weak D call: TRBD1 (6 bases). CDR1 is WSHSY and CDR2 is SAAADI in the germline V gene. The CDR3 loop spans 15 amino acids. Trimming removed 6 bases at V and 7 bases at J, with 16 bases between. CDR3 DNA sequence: TGCGCCAGCAGCAAGACAGGTCCCGAGAATTCACCCCTCCACTTT. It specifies CASSKTGPENSPLHF.

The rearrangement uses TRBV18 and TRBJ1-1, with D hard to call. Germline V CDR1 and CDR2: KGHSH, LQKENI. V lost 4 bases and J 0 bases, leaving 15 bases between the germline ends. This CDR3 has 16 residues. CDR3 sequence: CASSRLDQRLNTEAFF. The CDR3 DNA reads TGTGCCAGCTCACGGTTAGATCAGAGGTTGAACACTGAAGCTTTCTTT.

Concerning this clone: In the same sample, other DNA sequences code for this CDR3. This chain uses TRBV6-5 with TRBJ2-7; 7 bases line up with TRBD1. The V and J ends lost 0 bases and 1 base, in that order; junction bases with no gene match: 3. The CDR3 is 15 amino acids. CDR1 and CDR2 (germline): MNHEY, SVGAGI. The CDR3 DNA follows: TGTGCCAGCAGTTACTCGGGGACAGCTTCCTACGAGCAGTACTTC. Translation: CASSYSGTASYEQYF.

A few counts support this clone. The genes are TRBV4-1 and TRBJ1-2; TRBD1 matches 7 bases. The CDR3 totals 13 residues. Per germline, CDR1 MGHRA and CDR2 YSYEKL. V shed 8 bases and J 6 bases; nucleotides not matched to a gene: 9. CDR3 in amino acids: CASGYRGGDGYTF. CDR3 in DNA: TGCGCCAGCGGCTACAGGGGAGGAGATGGCTACACCTTC.

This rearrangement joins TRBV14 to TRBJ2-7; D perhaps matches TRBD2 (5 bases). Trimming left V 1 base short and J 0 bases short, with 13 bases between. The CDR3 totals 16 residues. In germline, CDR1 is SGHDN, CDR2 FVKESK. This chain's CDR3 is CASSQVLDSSSYEQYF. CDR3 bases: TGTGCCAGCAGCCAAGTCTTGGACTCGAGCTCCTACGAGCAGTACTTC.

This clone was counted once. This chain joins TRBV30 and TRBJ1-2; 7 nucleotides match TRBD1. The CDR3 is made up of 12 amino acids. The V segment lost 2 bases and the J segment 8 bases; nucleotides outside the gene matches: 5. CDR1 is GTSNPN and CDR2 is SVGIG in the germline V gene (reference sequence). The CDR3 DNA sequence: TGTGCCTGGAGTTCGACAGGGTCCGGCTACACCTTC. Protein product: CAWSSTGSGYTF.

CDR3 coding DNA: TGCGCCAGCAGCGACACCGGGACAGGGTACGAGCAGTACTTC. It codes for CASSDTGTGYEQYF. This rearrangement joins TRBV5-1 to TRBJ2-7; TRBD1 agrees at 9 bases. The J segment lost 4 bases and the V segment lost 4 bases, leaving 6 bases of the junction unmatched. Germline V gene lookup returns CDR1 SGHRS and CDR2 YFSETQ. The CDR3 covers 14 residues. The whole variable domain, remainder taken from reference TRBV5-1 and TRBJ2-7, is KAGVTQTPRYLIKTRGQQVTLSCSPISGHRSVSWYQQTPGQGLQFLFEYFSETQRNKGNFPGRFSGRQFSNSRSEMNVSTLELGDSALYLCASSDTGTGYEQYFGPGTRLTVT.

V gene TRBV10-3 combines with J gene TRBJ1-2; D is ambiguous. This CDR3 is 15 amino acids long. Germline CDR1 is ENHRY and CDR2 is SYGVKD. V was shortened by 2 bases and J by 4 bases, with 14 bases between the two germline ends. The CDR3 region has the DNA TGTGCCATCAGTGAGCCGCAGAATTCCGTCTATGGCTACACCTTC. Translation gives CAISEPQNSVYGYTF.

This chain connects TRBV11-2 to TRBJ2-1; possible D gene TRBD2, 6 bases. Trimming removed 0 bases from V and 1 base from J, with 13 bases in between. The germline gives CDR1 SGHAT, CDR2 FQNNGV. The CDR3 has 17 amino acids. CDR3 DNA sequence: TGTGCCAGCAGCTTAGACGGGGCGGGGAAATCCTACAATGAGCAGTTCTTC. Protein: CASSLDGAGKSYNEQFF.

The CDR3 loop is CASSLRLTSAGNTIYF. CDR3 sequence (DNA): TGTGCCAGCAGCCTACGACTGACGTCGGCGGGAAACACCATATATTTT. This chain connects TRBV3-1 (or the pseudogene TRBV3-2) to TRBJ1-3; D ambiguous. The CDR3 has 16 amino acids. Germline V gene lookup returns CDR1 LGHDT and CDR2 YNNKEL (reference sequence). The V end lost 4 bases, the J end lost 4 bases, and 17 bases lay between the germline ends.